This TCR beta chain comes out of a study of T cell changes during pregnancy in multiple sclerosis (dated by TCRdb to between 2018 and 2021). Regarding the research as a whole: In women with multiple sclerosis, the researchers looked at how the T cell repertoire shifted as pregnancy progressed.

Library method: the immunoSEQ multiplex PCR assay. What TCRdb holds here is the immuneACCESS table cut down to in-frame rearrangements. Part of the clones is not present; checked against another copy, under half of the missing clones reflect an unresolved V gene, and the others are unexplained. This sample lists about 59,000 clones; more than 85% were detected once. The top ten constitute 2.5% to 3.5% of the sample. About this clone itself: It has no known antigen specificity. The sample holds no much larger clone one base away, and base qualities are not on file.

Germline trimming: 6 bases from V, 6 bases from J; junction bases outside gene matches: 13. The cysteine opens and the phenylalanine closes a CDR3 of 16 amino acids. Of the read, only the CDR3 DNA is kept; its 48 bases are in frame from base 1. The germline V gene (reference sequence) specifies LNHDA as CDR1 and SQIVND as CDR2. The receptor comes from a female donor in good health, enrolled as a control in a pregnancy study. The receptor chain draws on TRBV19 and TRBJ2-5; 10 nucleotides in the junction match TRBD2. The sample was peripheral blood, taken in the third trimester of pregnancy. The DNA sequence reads TGTGCCAGTAGAAATGTGGGTAGCGGGAGGCAACAGACCCAGTACTTC. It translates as CASRNVGSGRQQTQYF. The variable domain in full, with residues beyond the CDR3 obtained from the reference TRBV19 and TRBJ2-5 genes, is DGGITQSPKYLFRKEGQNVTLSCEQNLNHDAMYWYRQDPGQGLRLIYYSQIVNDFQKGDIAEGYSVSREKKESFPLTVTSAQKNPTAFYLCASRNVGSGRQQTQYFGPGTRLLVL.